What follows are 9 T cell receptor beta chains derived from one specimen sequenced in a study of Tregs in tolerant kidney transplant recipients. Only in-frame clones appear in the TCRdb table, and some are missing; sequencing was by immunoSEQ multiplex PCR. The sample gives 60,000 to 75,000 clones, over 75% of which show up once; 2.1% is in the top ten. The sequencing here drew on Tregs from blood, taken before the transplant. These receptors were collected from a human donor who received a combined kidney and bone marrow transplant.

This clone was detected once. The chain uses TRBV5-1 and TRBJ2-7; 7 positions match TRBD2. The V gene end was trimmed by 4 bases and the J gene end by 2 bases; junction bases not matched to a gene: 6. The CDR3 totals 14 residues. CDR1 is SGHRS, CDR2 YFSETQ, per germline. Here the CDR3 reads CASSRTSLPYEQYF. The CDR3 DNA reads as TGCGCCAGCAGCCGGACTAGTCTCCCCTACGAGCAGTACTTC.

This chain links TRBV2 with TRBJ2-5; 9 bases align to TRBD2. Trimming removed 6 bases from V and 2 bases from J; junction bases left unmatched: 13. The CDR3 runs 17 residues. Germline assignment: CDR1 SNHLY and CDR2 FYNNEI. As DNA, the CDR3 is TGTGCCAGCAGGAGACTGGGACTAGCCGTAACTCAAGAGACCCAGTACTTC. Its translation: CASRRLGLAVTQETQYF.

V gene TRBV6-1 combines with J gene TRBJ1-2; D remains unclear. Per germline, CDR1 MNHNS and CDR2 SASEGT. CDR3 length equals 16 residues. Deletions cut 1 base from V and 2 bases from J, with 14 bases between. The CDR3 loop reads CASSEDWADPNYGYTF. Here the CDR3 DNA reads TGTGCCAGCAGTGAAGATTGGGCAGACCCAAACTATGGCTACACCTTC.

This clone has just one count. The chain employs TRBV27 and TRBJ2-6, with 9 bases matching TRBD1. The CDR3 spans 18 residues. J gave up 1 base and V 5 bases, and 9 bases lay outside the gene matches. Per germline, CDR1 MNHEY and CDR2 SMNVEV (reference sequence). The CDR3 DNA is TGTGCCAGCAGTCCCCTCGACAGGGGGTTATCTGGGGCCAACGTCCTGACTTTC. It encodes CASSPLDRGLSGANVLTF.

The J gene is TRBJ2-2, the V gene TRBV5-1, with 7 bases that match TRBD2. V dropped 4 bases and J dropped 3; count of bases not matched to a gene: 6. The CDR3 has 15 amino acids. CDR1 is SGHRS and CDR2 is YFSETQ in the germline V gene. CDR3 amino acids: CASSLAGDDTGELFF. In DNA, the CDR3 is TGCGCCAGCAGCCTGGCGGGGGACGACACCGGGGAGCTGTTTTTT.

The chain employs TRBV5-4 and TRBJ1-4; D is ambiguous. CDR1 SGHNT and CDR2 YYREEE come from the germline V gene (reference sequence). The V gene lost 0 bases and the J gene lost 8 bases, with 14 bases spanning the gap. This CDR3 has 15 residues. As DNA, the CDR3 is TGTGCCAGCAGCTTGGGAGGAGATTTAAAGGAAAAACTGTTTTTT. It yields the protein CASSLGGDLKEKLFF.

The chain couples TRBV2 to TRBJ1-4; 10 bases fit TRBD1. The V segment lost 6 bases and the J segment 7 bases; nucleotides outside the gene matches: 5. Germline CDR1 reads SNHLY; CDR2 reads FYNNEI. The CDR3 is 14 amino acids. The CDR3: CASSDRGRGEKLFF. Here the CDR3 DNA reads TGTGCCAGCAGCGACAGGGGGCGGGGTGAAAAACTGTTTTTT.

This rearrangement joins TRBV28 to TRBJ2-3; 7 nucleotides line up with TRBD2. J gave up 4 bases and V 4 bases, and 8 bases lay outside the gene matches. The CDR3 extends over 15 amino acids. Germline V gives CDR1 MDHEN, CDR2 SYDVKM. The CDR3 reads CASSSPRAGADTQYF. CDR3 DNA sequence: TGTGCCAGCAGTTCCCCCCGGGCGGGGGCAGATACGCAGTATTTT.

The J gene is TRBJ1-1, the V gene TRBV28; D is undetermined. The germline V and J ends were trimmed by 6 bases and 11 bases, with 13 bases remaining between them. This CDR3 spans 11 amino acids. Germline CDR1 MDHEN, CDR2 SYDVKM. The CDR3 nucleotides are TGTGCCAGCAGCGTCGGCATAGGGGCTTTCTTT. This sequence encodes CASSVGIGAFF.